This T cell receptor (beta chain) derives from a study of shared clonotypes between healthy human individuals. Cells designated naive CD8 were CD45RO-negative and were positively selected for CCR7, with terminally differentiated effector memory CD45RA+ cells excluded. Nashville, Tennessee was home to all donors, each a Caucasian adult. General study findings and limits: The study found lower generation probabilities in non-shared clonotypes than in those shared by all four donors.

Germline V gene lookup returns CDR1 LNHDA and CDR2 SQIVND (reference sequence). The CDR3 contains 16 residues. Trimming removed 0 bases from V and 0 bases from J, with 9 bases in between. The assay was carried out at the deep level. Sequencing was performed with immunoSEQ multiplex PCR; in TCRdb, only in-frame clones are kept and a portion is missing. The profile shows about 2,100,000 clones, roughly 91% of them singletons. This clone has only one observation. Its target is not known. Sequences were obtained from naive CD8+ T cells from PBMCs. V usage is TRBV19 and J usage is TRBJ2-1; D unresolved. The TCR originated in a man between 18 and 35 years old in good health. Some clones in this sample may be carry-over from other donors' samples. The CDR3 DNA is TGTGCCAGTAGTATAGATCTTGAGGACTCCTACAATGAGCAGTTCTTC. The encoded protein is CASSIDLEDSYNEQFF.